The T cell receptor (beta chain) under discussion was sequenced for a study of Graves' ophthalmopathy and Graves' hyperthyroidism (dated by TCRdb to the late 2010s). Regarding the research as a whole: Stable hyperthyroidism was defined as no progression to ophthalmopathy within 18 months of follow-up. A discovery set of 90 to 100 patients (approximately 45 ophthalmopathy, 55 to 60 stable hyperthyroidism) was enrolled to explore V-J signatures distinguishing ophthalmopathy from hyperthyroidism. In 6 or 7 hyperthyroidism patients, T-cell repertoires of thyroid tissue and blood were compared. TCR beta repertoire signatures were used to distinguish Graves' ophthalmopathy from Graves' hyperthyroidism and to predict progression to ophthalmopathy. In total, approximately 130 blood samples were TCR-sequenced: 43 ophthalmopathy, some 80 hyperthyroidism and roughly 17 hyperthyroidism-to-ophthalmopathy patients. Following sampling, methimazole starting at 30 mg daily was administered to hyperthyroidism patients, and high-dose intravenous methylprednisolone was administered to ophthalmopathy patients. For independent validation, a separate cohort was made up of 18 to 20 hyperthyroidism patients plus 17 patients who later progressed from hyperthyroidism to ophthalmopathy. Findings and caveats that apply to the study as a whole: No statistical method was used to set the sample size in advance, and the investigators knew which group each participant was assigned to. In cross-validation, the 13-signature model distinguished ophthalmopathy from stable hyperthyroidism with just over 85% sensitivity and about 81% specificity, while in the test set the corresponding values were about 79% and 69%. Most of the expanded thyroid clonotypes with a frequency above 0.001 were also detected in blood, and it was suggested that the thyroid immune response may be reflected by blood repertoires. In validation, the model predicted ophthalmopathy progression with 55% to 71% sensitivity and around 72% specificity; approximately 12 predicted patients were CT-confirmed with GO in a median of approximately six months.

TCR beta CDR3 regions were amplified from RNA transcripts for repertoire sequencing. The first round of RT-PCR was done with HTBI primers and the Qiagen OneStep RT-PCR kit, and was followed by a second round of multiplex PCR, then size selection and purification. The libraries underwent paired-end sequencing with 100 bp reads on an Illumina HiSeq2000. Concerning the study's data processing: Reads were processed with SOAPnuke, discarding reads with adapters, uncalled bases, mean Phred below 15, or no exact constant-primer or identifier match. High-quality paired reads were merged with COPE v1.2.5. Clonotypes were defined as unique nucleotide sequences and were aligned to IMGT TRB V, D and J references using MiTCR v1.1. Only V-J combinations with frequency above 0.0001 were analysed, covering about 99% of repertoires. For each V-J combination, a TCR clonal expansion and chaos score was defined as F50 clonal expansion divided by the chaos observed in the TCRdist matrix. Welch's t-statistics and random forest were used to narrow the features down to 10 to 15 V-J combinations, which were then fed into a naive Bayes classifier. The Morisita-Horn index was used to measure how similar the thyroid and blood repertoires were. The public reads were reanalyzed by TCRdb: fastp trimming at Q25, MiXCR alignment, in-frame beta chains only. Here each entry gathers all rows of one CDR3 protein and keeps the most common genes and DNA. The V and J calls were determined by TCRdb, not by the authors. The sample has around 520,000 distinct CDR3 sequences on record, approximately 37% of them singletons. The ten largest clones add up to 3.5% to 4.5% of the sample.

The germline V gene supplies CDR1 SGHTA and CDR2 FQGNSA. The CDR3, from cysteine to phenylalanine, totals 15 residues. CDR3 DNA only is kept here, 45 bases in frame from base 1. Clipping removes 1 base from V and 4 bases from J, with 5 as the unmatched junction base count. With regard to this clonotype: Its cognate antigen has yet to be identified. The record has no base qualities; no much larger clone is one base away.

Patients with hyperthyroidism were aged 18 to 65 years, had been newly diagnosed, and had a disease duration of less than 2 months. Anyone with other autoimmune diseases, uncontrolled infections, pregnancy or lactation was excluded from the study. Diagnosis was based on clinical symptoms, serum thyroxine, TRAb, thyroid ultrasound and orbital computed tomography. Trizol reagent was used to extract the total RNA, and its quality was then checked on an Agilent 2100 Bioanalyzer. The sequence was collected from an adult man with Graves' hyperthyroidism. Rearrangement joined TRBV7-2 to TRBJ2-3; TRBD2 lines up with 7 middle nucleotides. Material for sequencing was peripheral blood or thyroid tissue (not recorded which). The encoded CDR3 is CASSLEGTISDTQYF. The nucleotide sequence reads TGTGCCAGCAGCTTAGAAGGGACTATATCAGATACGCAGTATTTT. The CDR3 plus the reference TRBV7-2 and TRBJ2-3 genes for the other parts give the full variable domain: GAGVSQSPSNKVTEKGKDVELRCDPISGHTALYWYRQSLGQGLEFLIYFQGNSAPDKSGLPSDRFSAERTGGSVSTLTIQRTQQEDSAVYLCASSLEGTISDTQYFGPGTRLTVL.